This TCR beta chain appears in the sequencing data of a study of T cell clones after liver transplantation. A remark on this clone: The sample holds other DNA sequences that translate to the same CDR3.

This CDR3 spans 15 amino acids. Germline CDR1 LNHNV, CDR2 YYDKDF (reference sequence). V was pared by 1 base and J by 5 bases, with 6 bases of the junction left unmatched. The protocol was immunoSEQ multiplex PCR, while the TCRdb copy is restricted to in-frame clones and leaves out a portion. Found here are roughly 57,000 clones, 71% of them singletons; the top ten hold approximately 16%. The chain has TRBV15 and TRBJ2-3; 7 bases are a match to TRBD1. The starting material was CD4+ T cells from blood, obtained before liver transplant. This TCR was sampled from a human donor who received a liver transplant. For the CDR3, the DNA is TGTGCCACCAGCAGAGCGAGGGGGCGAGGAGATACGCAGTATTTT. The encoded protein is CATSRARGRGDTQYF. The full variable domain, in which reference TRBV15 and TRBJ2-3 provide the parts outside the CDR3, is DAMVIQNPRYQVTQFGKPVTLSCSQTLNHNVMYWYQQKSSQAPKLLFHYYDKDFNNEADTPDNFQSRRPNTSFCFLDIRSPGLGDTAMYLCATSRARGRGDTQYFGPGTRLTVL.